The 14 T cell receptor beta chains below all came from one sample that was sequenced in a study of a mutant IDH1 vaccine in newly diagnosed glioma. Generated by immunoSEQ multiplex PCR, the TCRdb table keeps only in-frame clones and is missing some. The sample lists about 69,000 clones, about 87% seen once, with 2% to 2.5% in the top ten. These receptors' antigens are unknown. Time point reported: week 35, safety follow-up. Doses comprised 300 ug of mutant IDH1 20-mer peptide each, plus topical imiquimod. Here the sequenced sample was PBMCs, taken from a glioma patient whose treatment included an IDH1 peptide vaccine. All receptors derive from a man younger than 45 with glioma.

This clone has only a few counts. The chain employs TRBV29-1 and TRBJ1-5; D is ambiguous. The CDR3 runs 13 residues. The V gene lost 0 bases and the J gene lost 6 bases, with 9 bases spanning the gap. CDR1 and CDR2 (germline): SQVTM, ANQGSEA. The CDR3 region is CSVEEGAGQPQHF. The CDR3 DNA follows: TGCAGCGTTGAAGAGGGAGCGGGTCAGCCCCAGCATTTT.

CDR3 amino acids: CASSQVAGTLTDTQYF. The CDR3 nucleotides are TGCGCCAGCAGCCAAGTCGCCGGGACTCTCACAGATACGCAGTATTTT. V and J are TRBV4-1 and TRBJ2-3; a possible D gene is TRBD2 (6 bases). This CDR3 has 16 amino acids. CDR1 and CDR2 from the germline V gene are MGHRA and YSYEKL. Trimming removed 1 base at V and 2 bases at J, with 13 bases between.

This sequence joins TRBV19 and TRBJ1-5; D is uncertain. Between the trimmed V and J ends, which lost 2 bases and 5 bases, there was a span of 16 bases. CDR1 is LNHDA and CDR2 is SQIVND in the germline V gene (reference sequence). CDR3 length: 16 amino acids. This CDR3 is CASSIRGRRVDQPQHF. CDR3 DNA: TGTGCCAGTAGTATACGAGGTCGGAGGGTTGATCAGCCCCAGCATTTT.

The rearrangement uses TRBV5-1 and TRBJ1-2, with TRBD1 identical over 12 bases. Germline-derived CDR1 and CDR2 are SGHRS and YFSETQ. The length of the CDR3 is 15 residues. The trim removed 4 bases at V and 7 bases at J, leaving 8 bases unmatched. CDR3 sequence reads: CASSLGTGGVGGYTF. CDR3 bases: TGCGCCAGCAGCCTGGGGACAGGGGGCGTTGGTGGCTACACCTTC.

The CDR3 loop is CASRTPTDTQYF. The DNA for the CDR3 is TGTGCCAGCAGGACCCCCACAGATACGCAGTATTTT. The J gene is TRBJ2-3, the V gene TRBV28; D is ambiguous. The CDR3 sequence is 12 residues long. Germline loops: CDR1 MDHEN, CDR2 SYDVKM. Trimming shortened V by 6 bases and J by 2 bases, and 6 bases separated the two germline ends.

The rearrangement links TRBV7-9 to TRBJ1-1, with no clear D. The V gene lost 2 bases and the J gene lost 3 bases, with 7 bases spanning the gap. The CDR3 is 13 amino acids. CDR1 and CDR2 (germline): SEHNR, FQNEAQ (reference sequence). CDR3 protein: CASSLRSDTEAFF. CDR3 sequence (DNA): TGTGCCAGCAGCTTACGATCGGACACTGAAGCTTTCTTT.

The chain uses TRBV2 and TRBJ1-2; possible D gene TRBD1, 6 bases. CDR3 length: 11 residues. V was pared by 9 bases and J by 7 bases, with 12 bases between. CDR1 is SNHLY and CDR2 is FYNNEI in the germline V gene. CDR3 in amino acids: CASHEGGGYTF. The CDR3 DNA reads TGTGCCAGTCACGAGGGGGGTGGCTACACCTTC. The full variable domain, its missing parts supplied by reference TRBV2 and TRBJ1-2, is EPEVTQTPSHQVTQMGQEVILRCVPISNHLYFYWYRQILGQKVEFLVSFYNNEISEKSEIFDDQFSVERPDGSNFTLKIRSTKLEDSAMYFCASHEGGGYTFGSGTRLTVV.

The chain combines TRBV2 with TRBJ2-3; D not certain. The V gene lost 6 bases and the J gene lost 3 bases, with 10 bases spanning the gap. The CDR3 is 13 residues long. In germline, CDR1 is SNHLY, CDR2 FYNNEI. CDR3 amino acids: CASRPRSTDTQYF. CDR3 nucleotide sequence: TGTGCCAGCAGGCCACGGTCGACAGATACGCAGTATTTT.

The chain has TRBV4-1 and TRBJ2-5; no reliable D call. This CDR3 is 14 amino acids long. In germline, CDR1 is MGHRA, CDR2 YSYEKL. V gave up 3 bases and J gave up 1 base, with 9 bases separating them. As DNA, the CDR3 is TGCGCCAGCAGCCACGTGGGATTCCAAGAGACCCAGTACTTC. It encodes CASSHVGFQETQYF.

This clone has more than one count but fewer than ten. The V call is TRBV7-7, the J call TRBJ2-1, with D possibly TRBD1 on 6 matching bases. The ends were cut back, 5 bases at V and 5 bases at J, with 10 bases in the middle. CDR1 and CDR2 (germline): SSHAT, FNYEAQ (reference sequence). This CDR3 is 13 amino acids long. The CDR3 protein is CASSPNRDNEQFF. CDR3 bases: TGTGCCAGCAGCCCAAACAGGGACAATGAGCAGTTCTTC.

The V and J genes are TRBV30 and TRBJ2-7; D perhaps matches TRBD1 (5 bases). CDR3 length: 11 residues. Per germline, CDR1 GTSNPN and CDR2 SVGIG (reference sequence). Trimming shortened V by 3 bases and J by 6 bases, and 9 bases separated the two germline ends. This chain's CDR3 is CAWSWGSEQYF. The CDR3 nucleotides are TGTGCCTGGAGCTGGGGCTCCGAGCAGTACTTC.

The chain recombines TRBV11-2 with TRBJ2-7; D remains unclear. This CDR3 is 15 amino acids long. V was shortened by 0 bases and J by 1 base, with 10 bases between the two germline ends. Germline CDR1 reads SGHAT; CDR2 reads FQNNGV. In DNA form, the CDR3 reads TGTGCCAGCAGCTTAGATCTTGTGACATCCTACGAGCAGTACTTC. Translated, it gives CASSLDLVTSYEQYF.

This clone came up a few times. The rearrangement joins TRBV30 to TRBJ1-3; D unresolved. CDR1 and CDR2 from the germline V gene are GTSNPN and SVGIG (reference sequence). The V gene lost 2 bases and the J gene lost 0 bases, with 8 bases spanning the gap. This CDR3 is 14 amino acids long. The chain's CDR3 is CAWSTGGSGNTIYF. Here the CDR3 DNA reads TGTGCCTGGAGTACCGGTGGCTCTGGAAACACCATATATTTT.

A single count supports this clone. The gene calls are TRBV6-6 and TRBJ1-1; D unresolved. CDR3 length: 14 amino acids. Between the trimmed V and J ends, which lost 5 bases and 0 bases, there was a span of 10 bases. Germline CDR1 is MNHNY and CDR2 is SVGAGI (reference sequence). In nucleotides, the CDR3 is TGTGCCAGCAGTGATGAACTAGTGAACACTGAAGCTTTCTTT. Its translation: CASSDELVNTEAFF.